This TCR beta chain derives from a study of T cell changes during pregnancy in multiple sclerosis. Regarding this clone: Other DNA sequences in this specimen translate into the identical CDR3.

Here immunoSEQ multiplex PCR was the method, and the copy in TCRdb shows in-frame clones only, minus some. This table holds around 100,000 clones, around 94% found once. The CDR3 covers 13 residues. The V end was cut by 2 bases, the J end by 4 bases, with 6 bases between. Germline values: CDR1 MNHEY, CDR2 SVGAGI. The sequences come from peripheral blood, collected after pregnancy. The chain employs TRBV6-5 and TRBJ1-5; weak D call: TRBD1 (5 bases). This clonotype was obtained from a female donor with multiple sclerosis, enrolled in a pregnancy study. CDR3 in amino acids: CASSYRGNQPQHF. CDR3 sequence (DNA): TGTGCCAGCAGTTACCGGGGGAATCAGCCCCAGCATTTT.